This T cell receptor beta chain was recorded in a study of control samples from healthy donors and cancer patients. V was shortened by 6 bases and J by 11 bases, with 20 bases between the two germline ends. Germline values: CDR1 MNHEY, CDR2 SVGAGI. The CDR3 loop spans 14 amino acids. Measured with immunoSEQ multiplex PCR; TCRdb has only the in-frame clones, and not every one. The table has around 140,000 clones, around nine tenths seen once. The TCR was taken from a man aged 45-65 years with head and neck cancer. This rearrangement joins TRBV6-5 to TRBJ2-1; D gene uncertain. The source material was PBMCs. The CDR3 region has the DNA TGTGCCAGCAGCTTCCCCCTTTCTCCGCGGAAGCAGTTCTTC. Protein: CASSFPLSPRKQFF.